The entry that follows covers one TCR beta chain sequence. The data derive from a study of cytomegalovirus exposure and HLA in healthy donors. Primers included in the PCR were 60 Vbeta and 13 Jbeta primers. Here immunoSEQ multiplex PCR was the method, and the copy in TCRdb shows in-frame clones only, minus some. Here the sample spans more than 85,000 clones, 79% being singletons. The sample taken for sequencing was PBMCs. This receptor was obtained from a male donor in good health and CMV-seropositive.

CDR3 loop: CASSLGPERASTEAFF. The CDR3 coding sequence is TGTGCCAGCAGCCTAGGACCTGAGAGGGCTAGCACTGAAGCTTTCTTT. The chain couples TRBV5-4 to TRBJ1-1; D uncertain. The V gene's germline CDR1 is SGHNT and CDR2 YYREEE (reference sequence). V was pared by 4 bases and J by 4 bases, with 20 bases between. The CDR3 consists of 16 residues. The variable domain in full, with the rest retrieved from reference TRBV5-4 and TRBJ1-1, is ETGVTQSPTHLIKTRGQQVTLRCSSQSGHNTVSWYQQALGQGPQFIFQYYREEENGRGNFPPRFSGLQFPNYSSELNVNALELDDSALYLCASSLGPERASTEAFFGQGTRLTVV.